Sequencing of this T cell receptor (beta chain) was carried out in a study of neurological immune-mediated disorders (dated by TCRdb to between 2018 and 2021). About the study as a whole: Among the approximately 34 multiple sclerosis patients, relapsing-remitting MS accounted for some 30 and secondary progressive MS accounted for 3. Peripheral blood TCR-beta repertoires from patients with HTLV-I-associated myelopathy (HAM/TSP), patients with multiple sclerosis, and healthy controls were compared in the study using UMI-based sequencing. The 90 to 120 TCR-beta libraries covered PBMC samples along with longitudinal samples, technical triplicates, and paired sorted CD4+ and CD8+ T-cell subsets. The cohort was made up of 60 to 75 subjects, consisting of roughly 15 HAM/TSP patients, approximately 35 multiple sclerosis patients and about 20 healthy controls.

This clonotype has a count of ten or more. Its binding antigen is unknown. No base quality values were provided; no much bigger clone lies one nucleotide off. Libraries from unsorted PBMCs were made from 2 million PBMCs kept in RNAlater at -80 degrees C until RNA extraction. The multiple sclerosis patients were enrolled in a US clinical protocol that used magnetic resonance imaging to evaluate disease progression. Peripheral blood was subjected to Ficoll-Hypaque density gradient centrifugation to isolate PBMCs, which were then cryopreserved in liquid nitrogen. The CDR3 starts with the cysteine, ends with the phenylalanine, and has 14 residues. Here the CDR3 DNA is all that survives: 42 bases in frame from base 1. The junction shows trimming of 0 bases on V and 2 bases on J, plus 8 bases between the germline ends. The germline V gene specifies LGHNA as CDR1 and YNFKEQ as CDR2. Broader findings and caveats from the paper: In phylogenetic analysis, the repertoires of 18 of 34 MS patients grouped into a cluster of related CDR3 sequences, which suggests a possible signature at the repertoire level. No identical CDR3 amino acid sequences were shared among expanded clones across subjects, suggesting private TCR-beta repertoires in all groups. No association of the MS cluster with clinical or MRI features was observed, and the need for larger cohorts was stated by the authors. TCR clonal expansion was highest in HAM/TSP patients and lowest in MS patients, with MS patients falling below even healthy controls.

To synthesize cDNA, template-switch 5'RACE was performed with a primer carrying a 10-nucleotide random unique molecular identifier so that each TCR transcript was tagged. Every sequencing run yielded over 160 million TCR-beta sequences covering 15-18 subjects. The RNeasy kit was used for extraction of total RNA. The KAPA Real-time Library Amplification kit was used to amplify TCR-beta VDJ regions with primers for the TCR constant region and the 5'RACE anchor. A first PCR added sample indexes and Illumina adaptors, after which a second PCR increased the library yield. After Ampure bead purification, the TCR product of roughly 650 bp was size-selected on a 2% E-gel SizeSelection system. Library quality was checked on a Bioanalyzer, concentration was measured with Qubit, and libraries were quantified with the Kapa Library Quantification kit before pooling. Libraries were sequenced paired-end 2 x 150 bp on an Illumina HiSeq 2500. To increase sequence diversity, roughly 24-31% phiX was spiked into each library pool. In the authors' own workflow: Quality-filtered reads were processed with the UMI-based MiGEC pipeline, and over 75% of raw TCR sequences were removed by the MiGEC pipeline during error correction. VDJ genes were aligned to IMGT germline references, and clonotypes were defined by unique CDR3 amino acid sequence plus V-J genes. Clonal expansion, Shannon diversity and CDR3 relatedness (CalcPairwiseDistances, ClusterSamples) were evaluated with VDJtools, and phylogenetic trees were built with CLCbio workbench. A clone was classed as expanded if it had 8 or more unique UMIs, a cutoff based on coefficient-of-variation modelling across technical triplicates. The public reads were reanalyzed by TCRdb: fastp trimming at Q25, MiXCR alignment, in-frame beta chains only. Rows with a matching CDR3 protein are joined into one entry that keeps the most common DNA and genes. TCRdb's processing, not the authors', yielded these V and J calls. The sample contains around 66,000 distinct CDR3 sequences, 4.5% to 5.5% of them found a single time. Roughly 2.4% of the sample goes to the ten largest clones.

This clonotype originated in a woman in her 70s with multiple sclerosis. Sequenced: PBMCs. Recombination joined TRBV4-2 with TRBJ2-7, with no D gene named confidently. The DNA sequence reads TGTGCCAGCAGCCAAGAAAAACTCGCCTACGAGCAGTACTTC. The translation is CASSQEKLAYEQYF.